A selection of T cell receptor beta chains follows, all from one sample in a study of T cell repertoires in cytomegalovirus infection. TCRdb processed the reads anew with MiXCR; each CDR3 protein has one entry. The profile shows a few hundred thousand distinct CDR3 sequences, about 35% of them singletons. No cognate antigen is known for these TCRs. This specimen consisted of cultured PBMCs, obtained from culture after CMV antigen stimulation. Receptor source: a human donor in good health (CMV status not recorded). Some clones in this sample may be carry-over from other donors' samples. The CDR3 runs from the conserved cysteine through the conserved F or W. The D gene is left open where the match is weak. Only part of the rows carry a size: once, few, many, or a class if the clone is expanded.

CDR3	DNA	J	size	V	D
CSARGSGGLQGEQFF	TGCAGTGCTAGGGGGTCGGGGGGTTTACAAGGGGAGCAGTTCTTC	TRBJ2-1	few	TRBV20-1	TRBD2
CASSIQGRRFDGRNQPQHF	TGTGCCAGCAGCATTCAGGGGAGGAGGTTTGATGGTCGCAATCAGCCCCAGCATTTT	TRBJ1-5	few	TRBV7-2	.
CASSSDSTDTQYF	TGTGCCAGCAGCTCTGATAGCACAGATACGCAGTATTTT	TRBJ2-3	few	TRBV7-2	.
CASSSGQGVTNSPLHF	TGTGCCAGCAGCTCCGGACAGGGAGTGACTAATTCACCCCTCCACTTT	TRBJ1-6	.	TRBV7-9	TRBD1
CASSFLQGSEAFF	TGTGCCAGCAGCTTTTTACAGGGTTCCGAAGCTTTCTTT	TRBJ1-1	.	TRBV7-3	.
CASSYPRGGLAGGSGTGELFF	TGTGCCAGCAGTTACCCCCGGGGAGGACTAGCGGGAGGGAGCGGCACCGGGGAGCTGTTTTTT	TRBJ2-2	.	TRBV6-5	TRBD2
CASGQRVSYNEQFF	TGTGCTAGTGGCCAGCGGGTCTCCTACAATGAGCAGTTCTTC	TRBJ2-1	.	TRBV12-5	.
CASRGGSSGANVLTF	TGTGCCAGCAGAGGGGGGAGCTCTGGGGCCAACGTCCTGACTTTC	TRBJ2-6	many	TRBV5-4	.
CASTGLPGYEQYF	TGTGCCAGTACGGGACTCCCCGGCTACGAGCAGTACTTC	TRBJ2-7	.	TRBV19	.
CASSTTGEQYF	TGTGCCAGCAGCACGACGGGGGAGCAGTACTTC	TRBJ2-7	once	TRBV7-9	.
CSALRTENTEAFF	TGCAGCGCCCTTCGGACAGAAAACACTGAAGCTTTCTTT	TRBJ1-1	.	TRBV29-1	.
CASSFRDTTNTEAFF	TGTGCCAGTAGTTTCCGGGACACTACTAACACTGAAGCTTTCTTT	TRBJ1-1	.	TRBV19	.
CASRRDDPREKLFF	TGTGCCAGCAGACGGGACGATCCAAGGGAAAAACTGTTTTTT	TRBJ1-4	many	TRBV7-2	.
CASSSGRGPGGANVLTF	TGTGCCAGCAGCTCCGGACGGGGCCCTGGTGGGGCCAACGTCCTGACTTTC	TRBJ2-6	few	TRBV5-4	.
CAWSGTTQYF	TGTGCCTGGTCAGGGACGACCCAGTACTTC	TRBJ2-5	.	TRBV30	.
CSAKAGDGYTF	TGCAGTGCTAAGGCGGGGGATGGCTACACCTTC	TRBJ1-2	.	TRBV20-1	.
CASSSGGEHTDTQYF	TGTGCCAGCAGTAGCGGTGGGGAGCACACAGATACGCAGTATTTT	TRBJ2-3	.	TRBV5-4	.
CSARAGHTDTQYF	TGCAGTGCTAGAGCGGGACACACAGATACGCAGTATTTT	TRBJ2-3	.	TRBV20-1	.
CASSFTGLGYTF	TGTGCCAGCAGTTTCACGGGGCTCGGCTACACCTTC	TRBJ1-2	few	TRBV12-3/TRBV12-4	.
CASSQTGSGYTF	TGTGCCAGCAGTCAAACAGGGAGTGGCTACACCTTC	TRBJ1-2	.	TRBV6-8	.
CASSPLRGSRAFF	TGTGCCAGCAGCCCCCTAAGGGGAAGTCGAGCTTTCTTT	TRBJ1-1	.	TRBV6-2/TRBV6-3	.
CASSIGGNSYEQYF	TGTGCCAGTAGTATTGGCGGAAACTCCTACGAGCAGTACTTC	TRBJ2-7	few	TRBV19	.
CASSKGQGPESTQYF	TGTGCCAGTAGTAAGGGACAGGGGCCTGAATCGACCCAGTACTTC	TRBJ2-5	.	TRBV19	TRBD1
CASSLPGTLNTEAFF	TGTGCCAGCAGTCTCCCCGGGACTCTGAACACTGAAGCTTTCTTT	TRBJ1-1	.	TRBV28	.
CASSGLWARRTNEQFF	TGTGCCAGCAGTGGCCTTTGGGCCCGGAGGACCAATGAGCAGTTCTTC	TRBJ2-1	.	TRBV6-5	.
CASSQDGTSGYEQYF	TGCGCCAGCAGCCAAGATGGGACTAGCGGCTACGAGCAGTACTTC	TRBJ2-7	.	TRBV4-3	TRBD2
CASTRANTGELFF	TGTGCCAGCACCAGGGCTAACACCGGGGAGCTGTTTTTT	TRBJ2-2	few	TRBV2	.
CASSQELPITGSGNTIYF	TGTGCCAGCAGCCAAGAACTCCCCATCACGGGCTCTGGAAACACCATATATTTT	TRBJ1-3	.	TRBV4-2	.
CASKWAGGSVNTEAFF	TGTGCCAGCAAGTGGGCAGGGGGATCCGTCAACACTGAAGCTTTCTTT	TRBJ1-1	.	TRBV6-2/TRBV6-3	TRBD1
CASSQDRVLGTGELFF	TGCGCCAGCAGCCAAGATAGGGTCTTGGGGACCGGGGAGCTGTTTTTT	TRBJ2-2	.	TRBV4-1	.
CASRIGPGAQETQYF	TGTGCCAGCCGAATCGGGCCCGGAGCCCAAGAGACCCAGTACTTC	TRBJ2-5	once	TRBV12-3/TRBV12-4	.
CSASPFLGQGNTIYF	TGCAGTGCTAGCCCCTTTTTAGGGCAAGGAAACACCATATATTTT	TRBJ1-3	.	TRBV20-1	.
CASGLVPGGSRQETQYF	TGTGCTAGTGGTTTGGTACCTGGCGGGAGTCGCCAAGAGACCCAGTACTTC	TRBJ2-5	many	TRBV12-5	TRBD2
CASRVEDTDTQYF	TGCGCCAGCAGAGTAGAGGACACAGATACGCAGTATTTT	TRBJ2-3	once	TRBV5-1	.
CSAGLASGFSYEQYF	TGCAGTGCCGGTTTGGCTAGCGGATTTTCCTACGAGCAGTACTTC	TRBJ2-7	.	TRBV20-1	TRBD2
CASSLGGRAGSGLQPQHF	TGTGCCAGCAGTTTAGGCGGCAGGGCAGGATCTGGTCTTCAGCCCCAGCATTTT	TRBJ1-5	.	TRBV27	.
CATSDLSASGGQSSGANVLTF	TGTGCCACCAGTGATTTGTCCGCCTCAGGGGGCCAGAGCTCTGGGGCCAACGTCCTGACTTTC	TRBJ2-6	few	TRBV24-1	TRBD1
CASSLTGYYTEAFF	TGTGCCAGCAGCCTTACAGGGTATTACACTGAAGCTTTCTTT	TRBJ1-1	few	TRBV7-9	.
CASSSTSVWRNTDTQYF	TGTGCCAGCAGCTCAACCTCGGTTTGGCGGAACACAGATACGCAGTATTTT	TRBJ2-3	.	TRBV7-8	.
CASSLEGGFGNTIYF	TGTGCCAGCAGCTTAGAAGGAGGGTTCGGAAACACCATATATTTT	TRBJ1-3	few	TRBV7-2	.
CASRYSTDTQYF	TGTGCCAGCAGGTACAGTACAGATACGCAGTATTTT	TRBJ2-3	few	TRBV7-1	.
CASSLSVSNQPQHF	TGTGCCAGCAGCTTATCGGTTAGCAATCAGCCCCAGCATTTT	TRBJ1-5	.	TRBV7-2	.
CASSPGTSGSRETQYF	TGTGCCAGCAGCCCGGGGACTAGCGGGAGTCGAGAGACCCAGTACTTC	TRBJ2-5	few	TRBV11-2	TRBD2
CASSLGAEWGTDTQYF	TGTGCCAGCAGCTTAGGTGCGGAATGGGGCACAGATACGCAGTATTTT	TRBJ2-3	.	TRBV11-2	.
CASSYQGTYWSTDTQYF	TGTGCCAGCAGCTACCAAGGGACCTATTGGAGCACAGATACGCAGTATTTT	TRBJ2-3	.	TRBV5-6	.
CATSRDLENTEAFF	TGTGCCACCAGCAGAGATCTGGAGAACACTGAAGCTTTCTTT	TRBJ1-1	.	TRBV15	.
CASSQGPLNEKLFF	TGCGCCAGCAGCCAGGGACCGCTTAATGAAAAACTGTTTTTT	TRBJ1-4	.	TRBV4-1	.
CASSQKSGRSSYNEQFF	TGCGCCAGCAGCCAAAAAAGCGGGAGGAGCTCCTACAATGAGCAGTTCTTC	TRBJ2-1	few	TRBV4-1	TRBD2
CASGWGLAGGYDTDTQYF	TGCGCCAGCGGATGGGGACTAGCGGGAGGGTACGACACAGATACGCAGTATTTT	TRBJ2-3	few	TRBV10-2	TRBD2
CASSPGPGTHEQFF	TGCGCCAGCAGCCCCGGGCCCGGGACCCATGAGCAGTTCTTC	TRBJ2-1	.	TRBV5-1	.
CASSYRGPQGGNVQFF	TGTGCCAGCAGTTACCGGGGGCCCCAGGGGGGCAATGTGCAGTTCTTC	TRBJ2-1	.	TRBV6-8	.
CASSLAMDPYGYTF	TGTGCCAGCAGTTTAGCGATGGACCCCTATGGCTACACCTTC	TRBJ1-2	.	TRBV12-3/TRBV12-4	.
CASSMVVNSYNEQFF	TGTGCCAGTAGTATGGTGGTTAACTCCTACAATGAGCAGTTCTTC	TRBJ2-1	.	TRBV19	.
CASSLRTSGANVLTF	TGTGCCAGCAGCTTACGGACCTCTGGGGCCAACGTCCTGACTTTC	TRBJ2-6	many	TRBV7-8	.
CASSLDGQASKNTEAFF	TGTGCCAGCAGCTTGGATGGGCAGGCCTCAAAGAACACTGAAGCTTTCTTT	TRBJ1-1	.	TRBV5-4	.